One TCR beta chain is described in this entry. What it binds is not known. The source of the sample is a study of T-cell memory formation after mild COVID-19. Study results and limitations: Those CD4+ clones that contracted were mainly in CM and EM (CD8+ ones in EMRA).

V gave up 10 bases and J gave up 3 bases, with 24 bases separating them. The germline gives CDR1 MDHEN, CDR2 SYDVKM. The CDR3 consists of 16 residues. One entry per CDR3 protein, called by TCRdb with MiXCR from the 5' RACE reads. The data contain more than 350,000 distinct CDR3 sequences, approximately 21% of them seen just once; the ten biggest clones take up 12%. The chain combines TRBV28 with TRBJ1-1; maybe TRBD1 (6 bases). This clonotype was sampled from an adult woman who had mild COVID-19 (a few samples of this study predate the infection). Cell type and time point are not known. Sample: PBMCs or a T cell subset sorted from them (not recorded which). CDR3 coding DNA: TGTGCCAACCCACCGAGGGACACCGGAGGGCACACTGAAGCTTTCTTT. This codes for CANPPRDTGGHTEAFF.